The 25 T cell receptor beta chains in this list originate from one sample, sequenced in a study of blood T cell repertoires in COVID-19. The data were produced by immunoSEQ multiplex PCR, yet TCRdb's version contains in-frame clones alone and is incomplete. The profile covers 200,000 to 300,000 clones, with about 89% appearing a single time and over 2% taken by the ten largest. Sample: peripheral blood. Receptors were obtained from a woman aged 45-59 years with acute or convalescent COVID-19.

The chain recombines TRBV11-2 with TRBJ1-4; D is undetermined. Per the germline V gene, CDR1 is SGHAT and CDR2 is FQNNGV. The CDR3 is 13 residues long. Trimming removed 1 base at V and 8 bases at J, with 8 bases between. As DNA, the CDR3 is TGTGCCAGCAGCTTAGCTAGAGCAGAAAAACTGTTTTTT. Its protein product is CASSLARAEKLFF. The full variable domain, rest sourced from reference TRBV11-2 and TRBJ1-4, is EAGVAQSPRYKIIEKRQSVAFWCNPISGHATLYWYQQILGQGPKLLIQFQNNGVVDDSQLPKDRFSAERLKGVDSTLKIQPAKLEDSAVYLCASSLARAEKLFFGSGTQLSVL.

The V gene is TRBV24-1, the J gene TRBJ1-5; 7 nucleotides align to TRBD1. The length of the CDR3 is 18 residues. The V segment lost 5 bases and the J segment 0 bases; nucleotides outside the gene matches: 12. CDR1 is KGHDR, CDR2 SFDVKD, per germline. The CDR3 is CATSARGQAAYSNQPQHF. In DNA, the CDR3 is TGTGCCACCAGTGCCAGAGGACAGGCCGCATATAGCAATCAGCCCCAGCATTTT.

V is TRBV7-2 and J is TRBJ2-7; TRBD2 aligns across 12 bases. The CDR3 runs 15 residues. Losses at the gene ends were 5 bases for V and 5 bases for J; bases not matched to a gene: 7. Germline CDR1 is SGHTA and CDR2 is FQGNSA. Here the CDR3 reads CASSVTSGRKHEQYF. The CDR3 region has the DNA TGTGCCAGCAGCGTTACTAGCGGGAGGAAACACGAGCAGTACTTC.

V usage is TRBV9 and J usage is TRBJ1-2; 9 nucleotides line up with TRBD1. Germline V lookup: CDR1 SGDLS, CDR2 YYNGEE. CDR3 length: 15 amino acids. V lost 0 bases and J lost 4; bases outside the gene matches: 4. In DNA form, the CDR3 reads TGTGCCAGCAGCGTAGGCGGACAGGGGAGCTATGGCTACACCTTC. Protein: CASSVGGQGSYGYTF.

The chain employs TRBV29-1 and TRBJ2-1; a weak D match, TRBD2 (5 bases). Per the germline V gene, CDR1 is SQVTM and CDR2 is ANQGSEA. The CDR3 spans 14 residues. Trimming took 6 bases from V and 2 from J, leaving 14 bases between them. CDR3 region: CSVLPGKAYNEQFF. As DNA, the CDR3 is TGCAGCGTCTTACCCGGGAAAGCCTACAATGAGCAGTTCTTC.

The table lists this clone with a few counts. Other DNA sequences in the sample encode the same CDR3. The chain is built from TRBV12-3 or TRBV12-4 and TRBJ1-1, with D unresolved. V was trimmed by 3 bases and J by 2 bases, leaving 7 bases between them. This CDR3 region has 13 residues. CDR3 in DNA: TGTGCCAGCAGTTTTGGGAGAAACACTGAAGCTTTCTTT. Encoded protein: CASSFGRNTEAFF.

The chain uses TRBV29-1 and TRBJ2-1; the match to TRBD2 covers 7 bases. The germline gives CDR1 SQVTM, CDR2 ANQGSEA. The length of the CDR3 is 13 residues. V was pared by 4 bases and J by 7 bases, with 7 bases of the junction left unmatched. Written as DNA, the CDR3 is TGCAGCGTTGCGGCGGGAGCAGGGAATGAGCAGTTCTTC. It encodes CSVAAGAGNEQFF.

This clone was seen a single time. The chain links TRBV12-1 to TRBJ2-7; TRBD1 is the table's D call, not checked against the DNA. TRBV12-1 counts as a pseudogene. The CDR3 has 14 amino acids. This CDR3 reads CASSFSQGSREQYF. CDR3 bases: TGTGCCAGCAGCTTTTCTCAGGGGTCGCGCGAGCAGTACTTC.

This chain connects TRBV5-1 to TRBJ2-3; D remains ambiguous. This CDR3 contains 12 residues. Germline V gene sequence: CDR1 SGHRS, CDR2 YFSETQ. V was shortened by 4 bases and J by 4 bases, with 7 bases between the two germline ends. CDR3 loop: CASSREPDTQYF. DNA of the CDR3: TGCGCCAGCAGCCGAGAGCCAGATACGCAGTATTTT.

CDR3 protein: CASSSLGFGTEAFF. CDR3 in DNA: TGTGCCAGCAGTTCTCTTGGCTTTGGCACTGAAGCTTTCTTT. The J gene is TRBJ1-1, the V gene TRBV28; D not certain. Germline lookup yields CDR1 MDHEN and CDR2 SYDVKM. The CDR3 extends over 14 amino acids. V lost 4 bases to trimming and J lost 4 bases, with 13 bases between them.

The CDR3 protein is CASSYSRGGVQPQHF. CDR3 DNA: TGTGCCAGCAGTTACTCCAGAGGGGGGGTTCAGCCCCAGCATTTT. The J gene is TRBJ1-5, the V gene TRBV6-5; perhaps TRBD1 as D (6 bases). The CDR3 loop spans 15 amino acids. V lost 0 bases and J lost 6, with 12 bases in between. Germline loops: CDR1 MNHEY, CDR2 SVGAGI.

This chain links TRBV5-1 with TRBJ2-5; D gene unclear. CDR1 and CDR2 from the germline V gene are SGHRS and YFSETQ. This CDR3 spans 13 amino acids. Deletions cut 4 bases from V and 1 base from J, with 8 bases between. CDR3 region: CASSLRIQETQYF. CDR3 DNA sequence: TGCGCCAGCAGCCTCAGGATCCAAGAGACCCAGTACTTC.

The CDR3 DNA reads as TGTGCCAGCAGCTTAGCTTGGGGTAGCGGGAGGACCTACGAGCAGTACTTC. Its translation: CASSLAWGSGRTYEQYF. This chain links TRBV7-2 with TRBJ2-7; 10 positions match TRBD2. The CDR3 is 17 residues long. V lost 0 bases and J lost 2; bases outside the gene matches: 7. Germline assignment: CDR1 SGHTA and CDR2 FQGNSA.

Here the CDR3 DNA reads TGTGCCAGCAGCCATATGGGACTAGCGGGAGCCGGGGAGCTGTTTTTT. Protein sequence: CASSHMGLAGAGELFF. The gene calls are TRBV11-2 and TRBJ2-2; 14 bases map to TRBD2. There are 16 residues in the CDR3. V gave up 5 bases and J gave up 6 bases; unmatched junction bases: 5. Germline CDR1 and CDR2: SGHAT and FQNNGV. Filled out from reference TRBV11-2 and TRBJ2-2, the complete variable domain reads EAGVAQSPRYKIIEKRQSVAFWCNPISGHATLYWYQQILGQGPKLLIQFQNNGVVDDSQLPKDRFSAERLKGVDSTLKIQPAKLEDSAVYLCASSHMGLAGAGELFFGEGSRLTVL.

The chain has TRBV5-1 and TRBJ1-1; D call uncertain. CDR1 SGHRS and CDR2 YFSETQ come from the germline V gene. The V and J ends lost 0 bases and 5 bases respectively, with 14 bases between them. The CDR3 spans 15 residues. Here the CDR3 DNA reads TGCGCCAGCAGCTTGGCGAGACTCGGGAGGACTGAAGCTTTCTTT. This gives the protein CASSLARLGRTEAFF.

The chain is built from TRBV28 and TRBJ1-3; D remains unclear. From germline, CDR1 is MDHEN and CDR2 SYDVKM. V shed 3 bases and J shed 2 bases, with 5 bases lying between them. There are 13 residues in the CDR3. The chain's CDR3 is CASSFVTGNTIYF. Here the CDR3 DNA reads TGTGCCAGCAGTTTTGTAACTGGAAACACCATATATTTT. Full variable domain (outside the CDR3, taken from reference TRBV28 and TRBJ1-3): DVKVTQSSRYLVKRTGEKVFLECVQDMDHENMFWYRQDPGLGLRLIYFSYDVKMKEKGDIPEGYSVSREKKERFSLILESASTNQTSMYLCASSFVTGNTIYFGEGSWLTVV.

The chain recombines TRBV29-1 with TRBJ2-1; 12 bases are a match to TRBD2. The CDR3 loop spans 15 amino acids. With 5 bases clipped from V and 4 bases from J, the junction kept 6 bases outside the gene matches. Germline V CDR1 and CDR2: SQVTM, ANQGSEA. The CDR3 DNA follows: TGCAGCGTTCCCGGACTAGCGGGACATTACAATGAGCAGTTCTTC. This encodes CSVPGLAGHYNEQFF.

This clone was seen more than once but under ten times. The chain combines TRBV18 with TRBJ2-1; 15 bases align to TRBD2. The V and J ends lost 5 bases and 6 bases, in that order; junction bases with no gene match: 2. CDR1 is KGHSH, CDR2 LQKENI, per germline. The CDR3 runs to 15 residues. CDR3 region: CASSSGLAGGNEQFF. In nucleotides, the CDR3 is TGTGCCAGCTCATCGGGACTAGCGGGGGGCAATGAGCAGTTCTTC.

This chain joins TRBV30 and TRBJ2-4, with D perhaps matching TRBD2 (6 bases). The CDR3 totals 13 residues. V shed 3 bases and J shed 8 bases, with 14 bases lying between them. Germline CDR1 is GTSNPN and CDR2 is SVGIG (reference sequence). CDR3 residues: CAWRRDPGDIQYF. The CDR3 DNA is TGTGCCTGGAGGCGGGACCCCGGGGACATTCAGTACTTC.

As concerns this clone: Within the sample, other DNA sequences also encode this same CDR3. DNA for the CDR3: TGTGCCAGCAGCACGAGACAGGGCGGGACTGAAGCTTTCTTT. Encoded protein: CASSTRQGGTEAFF. The chain employs TRBV7-2 and TRBJ1-1, with 7 bases aligning to TRBD1. Germline-derived CDR1 and CDR2 are SGHTA and FQGNSA. Trimming at V came to 5 bases and at J to 5 bases, leaving 8 bases not matched to a gene. The CDR3 length is 14 residues. Filled out from reference TRBV7-2 and TRBJ1-1, the complete variable domain reads GAGVSQSPSNKVTEKGKDVELRCDPISGHTALYWYRQSLGQGLEFLIYFQGNSAPDKSGLPSDRFSAERTGGSVSTLTIQRTQQEDSAVYLCASSTRQGGTEAFFGQGTRLTVV.

The chain couples TRBV28 to TRBJ1-1; D might be TRBD1 (6 bases). This CDR3 has 13 amino acids. The germline gives CDR1 MDHEN, CDR2 SYDVKM. The ends were cut back, 11 bases at V and 5 bases at J, with 18 bases in the middle. The chain's CDR3 is CAFSRGAHTEAFF. CDR3 DNA: TGTGCCTTCTCGCGGGGGGCGCATACTGAAGCTTTCTTT.

The chain combines TRBV5-1 with TRBJ1-1; the D gene is possibly TRBD1 (5 bases). This CDR3 has 13 residues. Trimming took off 6 bases at V and 3 bases at J, with 12 bases between the two ends. Germline V CDR1 and CDR2: SGHRS, YFSETQ. CDR3 in DNA: TGCGCCAGCAAGGCCAGGGAGGACACTGAAGCTTTCTTT. This sequence encodes CASKAREDTEAFF. Full variable domain (rest looked up from reference TRBV5-1 and TRBJ1-1): KAGVTQTPRYLIKTRGQQVTLSCSPISGHRSVSWYQQTPGQGLQFLFEYFSETQRNKGNFPGRFSGRQFSNSRSEMNVSTLELGDSALYLCASKAREDTEAFFGQGTRLTVV.

Only one count was recorded for this clone. The chain combines TRBV9 with TRBJ1-3; TRBD1 is a possible D gene (6 bases). Trimming shortened V by 4 bases and J by 4 bases, and 18 bases separated the two germline ends. CDR3 length equals 16 residues. Germline lookup yields CDR1 SGDLS and CDR2 YYNGEE. The chain's CDR3 is CASSPRGGGWGNTIYF. Here the CDR3 DNA reads TGTGCCAGCAGCCCCAGAGGGGGTGGATGGGGAAACACCATATATTTT.

The chain has TRBV5-1 and TRBJ2-3; 9 bases line up with TRBD2. J lost 3 bases, V lost 3 bases, and 8 bases had no gene match. Germline loops: CDR1 SGHRS, CDR2 YFSETQ. The CDR3 is 16 amino acids. The CDR3 spells CASSSGAGGRTDTQYF. The CDR3 nucleotides read TGCGCCAGCAGCTCTGGAGCGGGAGGCCGTACAGATACGCAGTATTTT.

The chain joins TRBV3-1 (or the pseudogene TRBV3-2) to TRBJ2-5; tentative D call: TRBD2 (6 bases). Trimming took 4 bases from V and 4 from J, leaving 16 bases between them. CDR1 and CDR2 (germline): LGHDT, YNNKEL (reference sequence). The CDR3 is 15 amino acids. CDR3 amino acids: CASSRAGGGAETQYF. The CDR3 DNA follows: TGTGCCAGCAGCCGAGCAGGTGGAGGGGCAGAGACCCAGTACTTC.